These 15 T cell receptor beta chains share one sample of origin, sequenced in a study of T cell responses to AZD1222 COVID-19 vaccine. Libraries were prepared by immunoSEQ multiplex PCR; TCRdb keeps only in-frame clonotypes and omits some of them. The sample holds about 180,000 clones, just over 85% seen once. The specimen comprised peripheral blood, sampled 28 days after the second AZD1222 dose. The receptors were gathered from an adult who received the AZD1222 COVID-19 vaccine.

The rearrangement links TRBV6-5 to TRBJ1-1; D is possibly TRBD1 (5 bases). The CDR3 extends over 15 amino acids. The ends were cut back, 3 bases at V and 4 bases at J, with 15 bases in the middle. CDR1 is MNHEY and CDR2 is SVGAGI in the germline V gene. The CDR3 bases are TGTGCCAGCAGTTATTCCAGGGCTGGGGCCACTGAAGCTTTCTTT. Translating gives CASSYSRAGATEAFF.

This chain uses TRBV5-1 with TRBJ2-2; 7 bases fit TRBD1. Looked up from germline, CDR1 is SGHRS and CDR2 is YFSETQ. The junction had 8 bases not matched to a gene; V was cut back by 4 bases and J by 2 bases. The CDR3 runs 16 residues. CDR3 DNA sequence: TGCGCCAGCAGCCCCCGGACAGGAGTAAACACCGGGGAGCTGTTTTTT. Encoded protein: CASSPRTGVNTGELFF.

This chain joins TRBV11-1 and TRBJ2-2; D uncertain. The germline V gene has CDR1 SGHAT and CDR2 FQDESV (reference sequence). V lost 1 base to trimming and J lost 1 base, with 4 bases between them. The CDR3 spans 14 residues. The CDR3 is CASSLVRNTGELFF. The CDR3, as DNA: TGTGCCAGCAGCTTAGTACGGAACACCGGGGAGCTGTTTTTT.

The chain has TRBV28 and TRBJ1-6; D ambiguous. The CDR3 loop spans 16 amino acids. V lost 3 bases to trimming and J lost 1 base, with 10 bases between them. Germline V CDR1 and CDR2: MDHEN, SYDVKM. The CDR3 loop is CASSFTVVSYNSPLHF. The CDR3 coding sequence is TGTGCCAGCAGTTTCACCGTAGTTTCCTATAATTCACCCCTCCACTTT.

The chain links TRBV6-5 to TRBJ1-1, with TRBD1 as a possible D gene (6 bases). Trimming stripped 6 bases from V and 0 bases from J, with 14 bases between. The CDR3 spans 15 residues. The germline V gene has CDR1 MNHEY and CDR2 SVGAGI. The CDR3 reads CASSRRQDMNTEAFF. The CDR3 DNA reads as TGTGCCAGCAGCAGACGACAGGACATGAACACTGAAGCTTTCTTT.

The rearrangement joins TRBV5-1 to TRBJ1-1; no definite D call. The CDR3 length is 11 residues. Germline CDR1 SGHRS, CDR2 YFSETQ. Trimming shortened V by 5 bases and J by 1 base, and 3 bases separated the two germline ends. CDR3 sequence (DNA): TGCGCCAGCAGGGCGAACACTGAAGCTTTCTTT. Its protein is CASRANTEAFF.

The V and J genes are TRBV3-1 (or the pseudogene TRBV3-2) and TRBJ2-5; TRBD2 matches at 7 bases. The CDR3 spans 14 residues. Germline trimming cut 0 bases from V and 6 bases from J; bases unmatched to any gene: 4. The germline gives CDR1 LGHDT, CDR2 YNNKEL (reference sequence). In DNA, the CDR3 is TGTGCCAGCAGCCAAGATCTACTAGCGAAGACCCAGTACTTC. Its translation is CASSQDLLAKTQYF.

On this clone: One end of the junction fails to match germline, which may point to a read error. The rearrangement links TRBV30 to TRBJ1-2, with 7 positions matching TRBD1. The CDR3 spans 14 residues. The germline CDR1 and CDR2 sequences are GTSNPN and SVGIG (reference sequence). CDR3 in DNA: TGTGCCTGGGCCCCACTGGGACAGCTTCCTCCCGTCAACTTC. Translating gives CAWAPLGQLPPVNF.

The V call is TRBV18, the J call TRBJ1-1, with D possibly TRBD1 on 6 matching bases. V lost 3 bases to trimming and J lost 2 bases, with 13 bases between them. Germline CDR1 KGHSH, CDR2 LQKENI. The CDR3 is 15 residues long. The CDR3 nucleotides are TGTGCCAGCTCACCTCCGGGGGGCGCCAACACTGAAGCTTTCTTT. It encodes CASSPPGGANTEAFF.

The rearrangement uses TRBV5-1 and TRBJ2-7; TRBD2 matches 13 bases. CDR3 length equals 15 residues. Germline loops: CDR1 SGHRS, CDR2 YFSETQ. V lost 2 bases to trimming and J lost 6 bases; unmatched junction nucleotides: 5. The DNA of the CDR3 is TGCGCCAGCAGCTTTGGGACTAGCGGGATTAGCGAGCAGTACTTC. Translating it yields CASSFGTSGISEQYF.

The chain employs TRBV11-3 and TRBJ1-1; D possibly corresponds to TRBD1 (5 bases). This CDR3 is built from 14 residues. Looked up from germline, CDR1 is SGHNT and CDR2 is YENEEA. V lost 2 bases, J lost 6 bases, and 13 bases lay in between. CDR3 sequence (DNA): TGTGCCAGCAGCTTAAGGGGAAAGAGACCTGAAGCTTTCTTT. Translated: CASSLRGKRPEAFF.

This CDR3 reads CASSRGQAQPQHF. CDR3 nucleotide sequence: TGTGCCAGCAGCCGAGGACAGGCCCAGCCCCAGCATTTT. This chain connects TRBV6-5 to TRBJ1-5; the match to TRBD1 covers 7 bases. The V segment lost 6 bases and the J segment 7 bases; nucleotides outside the gene matches: 6. CDR3 length equals 13 residues. Germline CDR1 MNHEY, CDR2 SVGAGI.

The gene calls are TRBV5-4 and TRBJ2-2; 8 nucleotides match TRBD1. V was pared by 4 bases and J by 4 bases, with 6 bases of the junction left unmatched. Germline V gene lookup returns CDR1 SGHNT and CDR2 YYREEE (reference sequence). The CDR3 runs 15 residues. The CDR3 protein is CASSRPGQVTGELFF. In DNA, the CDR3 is TGTGCCAGCAGCAGACCGGGACAGGTCACCGGGGAGCTGTTTTTT.

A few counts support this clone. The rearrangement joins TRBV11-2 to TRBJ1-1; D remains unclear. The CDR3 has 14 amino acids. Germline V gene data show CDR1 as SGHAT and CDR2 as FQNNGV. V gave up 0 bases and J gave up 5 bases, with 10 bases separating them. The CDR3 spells CASSLDPQTTEAFF. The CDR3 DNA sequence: TGTGCCAGCAGCTTAGATCCACAGACGACTGAAGCTTTCTTT. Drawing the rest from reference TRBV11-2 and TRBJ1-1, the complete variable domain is EAGVAQSPRYKIIEKRQSVAFWCNPISGHATLYWYQQILGQGPKLLIQFQNNGVVDDSQLPKDRFSAERLKGVDSTLKIQPAKLEDSAVYLCASSLDPQTTEAFFGQGTRLTVV.

The CDR3 reads CASSKQGGANEQFF. The CDR3 coding sequence is TGTGCCAGCAGCAAACAGGGGGGAGCCAATGAGCAGTTCTTC. This chain connects TRBV5-5 to TRBJ2-1; TRBD1 agrees at 8 bases. This CDR3 has 14 residues. Trimming took 4 bases from V and 6 from J; bases not matched to a gene: 6. Germline CDR1 SGHKS, CDR2 YYEKEE (reference sequence).